This T cell receptor (beta chain) was identified in a study of T-cell reconstitution after alpha-beta-depleted transplantation in children. Study findings and constraints: A year post-transplant, T-cell counts and diversity derived mostly from newly produced T cells. Alpha-beta T cells about two months after transplant reportedly derived from several hundred expanded graft clones. TCRbeta diversity was high at day 60 in some patients (a result of surviving recipient T cells and thymic progenitors).

In germline, CDR1 is MNHEY, CDR2 SMNVEV (reference sequence). V was pared by 5 bases and J by 4 bases, with 9 bases between. This CDR3 spans 14 amino acids. Construction of the TCRbeta library involved unique molecular identifiers. TCRdb passed the PCR reads through MiXCR, listing each CDR3 protein once. The data show 450,000 to 600,000 distinct CDR3 sequences, approximately 12% seen once. Concerning this clonotype itself: Its antigen remains unknown.

This TCR derives from a male patient between 10 and 17 years old who had a stem cell transplant for acute myeloid leukemia, so the T cells may come from the graft donor. The chain joins TRBV27 to TRBJ1-6; a possible D gene is TRBD1 (6 bases). Sample: PBMCs, mostly from graft donor cells, taken 360 days after TCRalphabeta/CD19-depleted stem cell transplant. For the CDR3, the DNA is TGTGCCAGCAGTCGGGACACTTATAATTCACCCCTCCACTTT. This codes for CASSRDTYNSPLHF.